Included here is one T cell receptor beta chain sequence, with context. Its antigen is not known. This CDR3 has 15 residues. Trimming removed 6 bases at V and 6 bases at J, with 21 bases between. Germline-derived CDR1 and CDR2 are SGHDT and YYEEEE. This record belongs to a study of shared clonotypes between healthy human individuals. Clones were sequenced by immunoSEQ multiplex PCR, and TCRdb holds only the in-frame ones, with some missing. The sample yields some 2.1 million clones, approximately 94% seen once. Study outcomes and limitations: In the sorted subsets, rarefaction showed sequencing was incomplete despite large depth.

CD45RO-negative, CCR7-positively selected cells formed the naive CD8 fraction, excluding terminally differentiated effector memory CD45RA+ cells. Those who donated were healthy HIV-negative adults, with no recent acute infections or vaccinations reported. The sequence was obtained from a man younger than 35 in good health. The J gene is TRBJ1-1, the V gene TRBV5-6, with TRBD1 as a possible D gene (6 bases). The sequenced sample consisted of naive CD8+ T cells sorted from blood. The CDR3 coding sequence is TGTGCCAGCAACCCGTGGGGAGGGGGGGTCGCTGAAGCTTTCTTT. This gives the protein CASNPWGGGVAEAFF.